This T cell receptor (beta chain) was documented in a study of CD8 T cells in Susac syndrome. Roughly 0.45 to 1 ug RNA was reverse transcribed with random hexamers. One entry per CDR3 protein, called by TCRdb with MiXCR from the immunoSEQ multiplex PCR reads. The sample yields around 200,000 distinct CDR3 sequences, around 95% seen once. The individuals used as controls were healthy donors who had been matched for both age and sex. The germline gives CDR1 DFQATT, CDR2 SNEGSKA (reference sequence). V shed 5 bases and J shed 1 base, with 21 bases lying between them. There are 16 residues in the CDR3. The rearrangement links TRBV20-1 to TRBJ2-7; D ambiguous. The sample consisted of CD4+ T cells from PBMCs. This clonotype was sampled from a human donor in good health. Here the CDR3 DNA reads TGCAGTGCTCCCCCCTTTGGTCGTGAAAGTTCCTACGAGCAGTACTTC. This codes for CSAPPFGRESSYEQYF.